A selection of T cell receptor beta chains follows, all from one sample in a study of response to subunit inactivated influenza vaccine. TCRdb redid the calling of the RT-PCR reads with MiXCR, one entry per CDR3 protein. The table has about 520,000 distinct CDR3 sequences, 25% seen once; the top ten hold 1.5% to 2%. Sample: CD4+ T cells sorted from PBMCs, taken more than 4 days after vaccination. These receptor sequences come from a man between 45 and 60 years old who received an inactivated influenza vaccine. Both conserved end residues are part of each CDR3. Each record gives: J gene, clone size, V gene, D gene, CDR3 DNA, CDR3 protein. A D gene is named only where the DNA matches it firmly. Some rows mark clone size as missing; the rest say once, few, many or name a class of expanded clone.

>TRBJ2-2|-|TRBV6-4|TRBD2
TGTGCCTTCTGTCCTCGTAGCCGTAGCGGGGGAAACACCGGGGAGCTGTTTTTT
CAFCPRSRSGGNTGELFF
>TRBJ1-6|many|TRBV12-3/TRBV12-4|TRBD1
TGTGCCAGCAGTTCAGGACAGGGAGGGAATTCACCCCTCCACTTT
CASSSGQGGNSPLHF
>TRBJ2-5|few|TRBV10-3|-
TGTGCCATCAGTGACGTTAGGGCCTTCCAAGAGACCCAGTACTTC
CAISDVRAFQETQYF
>TRBJ2-5|-|TRBV7-9|-
TGTGCCAGCAGGTATAGCCTCGCCCAGTACTTC
CASRYSLAQYF
>TRBJ1-4|few|TRBV2|-
TGTGCCAGCGTCTCCGGTGAAAAACTGTTTTTT
CASVSGEKLFF
>TRBJ1-5|-|TRBV12-3/TRBV12-4|-
TGTGCCAGCAGTTTACACCAGAATCAGCCCCAGCATTTT
CASSLHQNQPQHF
>TRBJ2-3|few|TRBV11-2|TRBD2
TGTGCCAGCAGCCGCCGGGTAGCGGGGATCCTTGCAGGGGGCACAGATACGCAGTATTTT
CASSRRVAGILAGGTDTQYF
>TRBJ2-2|few|TRBV12-3/TRBV12-4|TRBD2
TGTGCCAGCAGGGGACTAGCGGGATCGACCACCGGGGAGCTGTTTTTT
CASRGLAGSTTGELFF
>TRBJ2-1|-|TRBV20-1|-
TGCAGTGCTAGAGACCCCAACGGGAGAGGCAGTGAGCAGTTCTTC
CSARDPNGRGSEQFF
>TRBJ1-5|few|TRBV12-3/TRBV12-4|-
TGTGCCAGCAGTTTGGCGGGGTTTCATCAGCCCCAGCATTTT
CASSLAGFHQPQHF
>TRBJ2-7|-|TRBV27|-
TGTGCCAGCAAAGGTCGGACAGTTTCCTACGAGCAGTACTTC
CASKGRTVSYEQYF
>TRBJ2-7|-|TRBV7-9|-
TGTGCCAGCAGCTTTGGGGACTACGAGCAGTACTTC
CASSFGDYEQYF
>TRBJ2-1|-|TRBV5-1|TRBD2
TGCGCCAGCAGCTTGGGACTAGCGGCTTGGGATGAGCAGTTCTTC
CASSLGLAAWDEQFF
>TRBJ2-1|few|TRBV29-1|TRBD1
TGCAGCGCGACAGGGTTCCACAATGAGCAGTTCTTC
CSATGFHNEQFF
>TRBJ2-1|-|TRBV20-1|-
TGCAGTGCTAGAGATCCGAGTTTTCCGGGACACTCCTACAATGAGCAGTTCTTC
CSARDPSFPGHSYNEQFF
>TRBJ1-5|-|TRBV27|TRBD1
TGTGCCAGCAGTTTGAGGACAGGGGGCGTCAATCAGCCCCAGCATTTT
CASSLRTGGVNQPQHF
>TRBJ2-2|few|TRBV12-3/TRBV12-4|-
TGTGCCAGCAGTTTAGGAGGGGCCCGGTTCTCCGGGGAGCTGTTTTTT
CASSLGGARFSGELFF
>TRBJ2-7|few|TRBV5-1|TRBD1
TGCGCCAGCAGCTTGGGGGACAGGGGGCGTAACGAGCAGTACTTC
CASSLGDRGRNEQYF
>TRBJ2-3|many|TRBV20-1|-
TGCAGTGCTGGGATCGGGACAGATACGCAGTATTTT
CSAGIGTDTQYF
>TRBJ2-3|-|TRBV5-6|-
TGTGCCAGCAGCCTAGATGGGGGGAACACAGATACGCAGTATTTT
CASSLDGGNTDTQYF
>TRBJ2-2|few|TRBV24-1|-
TGTGCCACCAGTGATCCAGGGAAGAACACCGGGGAGCTGTTTTTT
CATSDPGKNTGELFF
>TRBJ2-3|-|TRBV6-1|TRBD2
TGTGCCAGCAGGGGACTAGCGGTCGGCACAGATACGCAGTATTTT
CASRGLAVGTDTQYF
>TRBJ2-1|-|TRBV9|-
TGTGCCAGCAGCGTTGGGGGCGGGACCGTACCAAGCTCCTACAATGAGCAGTTCTTC
CASSVGGGTVPSSYNEQFF
>TRBJ2-3|few|TRBV20-1|TRBD2
TGCAGTGCTAGTCCCAGCGGGAGGGGCACAGATACGCAGTATTTT
CSASPSGRGTDTQYF
>TRBJ1-2|few|TRBV20-1|-
TGCAGTGCTAGATTGGCCTTGGATGGCTACACCTTC
CSARLALDGYTF
>TRBJ2-2|few|TRBV6-2/TRBV6-3|-
TGTGCCAGCAGTTACCCCCCTGGGGAGCTGTTTTTT
CASSYPPGELFF
>TRBJ1-1|many|TRBV12-3/TRBV12-4|-
TGTGCCAGCAGCCCTTTAACCAGAAACACTGAAGCTTTCTTT
CASSPLTRNTEAFF
>TRBJ1-5|-|TRBV28|-
TGTGCCAGCAGTTTCTCTGGGGGCAGCAATCAGCCCCAGCATTTT
CASSFSGGSNQPQHF
>TRBJ2-7|few|TRBV15|TRBD2
TGTGCCACAGGGACTAGCGGGACCTACGAGCAGTACTTC
CATGTSGTYEQYF
>TRBJ2-3|few|TRBV10-2|-
TGCGCCAGCAGTCCCCGCGGGGTCCCGGGAGATACGCAGTATTTT
CASSPRGVPGDTQYF
>TRBJ2-5|medium-sized|TRBV12-3/TRBV12-4|-
TGTGCCAGCAGTTTTGCGGTGGGCCAGGGGGAGACCCAGTACTTC
CASSFAVGQGETQYF
>TRBJ1-3|-|TRBV5-1|-
TGCGCCAGCAGCTTGGATCCCGTAGACAGGCGCGCTGGAAACACCATATATTTT
CASSLDPVDRRAGNTIYF